The 27 T cell receptor beta chains reported below all come from one sample, sequenced in a study of T cell repertoires in cytomegalovirus infection. MiXCR, applied by TCRdb to the reads, yields one record per CDR3 protein. Of around 500,000 distinct CDR3 sequences in the sample, about 42% were seen once. No antigen has been assigned to these receptors. The sample was cultured PBMCs, taken from culture after CMV antigen stimulation. These receptors originate from a human donor in good health (CMV status not recorded). Some clones in this sample may be carry-over from other donors' samples.

The table lists this clonotype with a few counts. This chain connects TRBV4-3 to TRBJ2-1, with TRBD1 as a possible D gene (5 bases). From germline, CDR1 is LGHNA and CDR2 YSLEER. Trimming pared 1 base from V and 5 bases from J, leaving 9 bases between. The CDR3 sequence is 14 residues long. CDR3 protein: CASSQGGPNNEQFF. The CDR3 bases are TGCGCCAGCAGCCAAGGGGGCCCTAACAATGAGCAGTTCTTC.

Details on this clonotype: A much larger clone differs by one base, so this may be a read error. This chain's CDR3 is CASSLWELGNQPKHF. CDR3 in DNA: TGTGCCAGCAGCTTATGGGAGCTAGGCAATCAGCCCAAGCATTTT. The rearrangement links TRBV7-2 to TRBJ1-5; the D is unclear. Germline CDR1 is SGHTA and CDR2 is FQGNSA. This CDR3 has 15 amino acids. The whole variable domain, remainder taken from reference TRBV7-2 and TRBJ1-5, is GAGVSQSPSNKVTEKGKDVELRCDPISGHTALYWYRQSLGQGLEFLIYFQGNSAPDKSGLPSDRFSAERTGGSVSTLTIQRTQQEDSAVYLCASSLWELGNQPKHFGDGTRLSIL.

This chain joins TRBV6-1 and TRBJ2-5; D unresolved. V was shortened by 0 bases and J by 1 base, with 9 bases between the two germline ends. The CDR3 covers 15 residues. The germline V gene encodes CDR1 MNHNS and CDR2 SASEGT. The CDR3 DNA reads as TGTGCCAGCAGTGAAGCCGGCGTATCCCAAGAGACCCAGTACTTC. Translated: CASSEAGVSQETQYF.

The chain carries TRBV7-2 and TRBJ2-3; perhaps TRBD1 as D (6 bases). Germline CDR1 reads SGHTA; CDR2 reads FQGNSA. The CDR3 sequence is 14 residues long. The V gene lost 8 bases and the J gene lost 6 bases, with 18 bases spanning the gap. CDR3 region: CASGGQTLDDTQYF. The CDR3 nucleotides are TGTGCCAGCGGCGGACAGACCTTGGACGATACGCAGTATTTT.

V usage is TRBV20-1 and J usage is TRBJ2-1; 7 bases map to TRBD2. The CDR3 is 15 residues long. Germline CDR1 DFQATT, CDR2 SNEGSKA (reference sequence). The V gene end was trimmed by 1 base and the J gene end by 10 bases; junction bases not matched to a gene: 13. As DNA, the CDR3 is TGCAGTGCTAGAGGACCCCGGGGAGGGACTGGAGAGCAGTTCTTC. It codes for CSARGPRGGTGEQFF.

The V and J genes are TRBV11-2 and TRBJ2-5; D is perhaps TRBD2 (7 bases). The ends were cut back, 5 bases at V and 4 bases at J, with 17 bases in the middle. The germline gives CDR1 SGHAT, CDR2 FQNNGV. The CDR3 totals 15 residues. The DNA of the CDR3 is TGTGCCAGCAGCCCCAGGGGAGCGGGACGAGAGACCCAGTACTTC. This gives the protein CASSPRGAGRETQYF.

V gene TRBV5-4 combines with J gene TRBJ2-4; 9 nucleotides match TRBD1. This CDR3 spans 13 amino acids. Germline V gives CDR1 SGHNT, CDR2 YYREEE (reference sequence). V was clipped by 5 bases and J by 9 bases; unmatched bases: 6. CDR3 loop: CASRSGQGSIQYF. The CDR3 nucleotides read TGTGCCAGCAGGTCGGGACAGGGTAGCATTCAGTACTTC.

V usage is TRBV6-1 and J usage is TRBJ2-3; D ambiguous. The V and J ends lost 2 bases and 0 bases respectively, with 15 bases between them. Germline-derived CDR1 and CDR2 are MNHNS and SASEGT. The CDR3 sequence is 17 residues long. CDR3 sequence reads: CASSEPGYTPSTDTQYF. CDR3 nucleotide sequence: TGTGCCAGCAGTGAACCCGGCTATACCCCTAGCACAGATACGCAGTATTTT.

This clonotype was seen a handful of times. The rearrangement joins TRBV7-2 to TRBJ1-1, with D possibly being TRBD1 (6 bases). The CDR3 spans 16 residues. V lost 5 bases and J 3 bases, leaving 19 bases between the germline ends. Looked up from germline, CDR1 is SGHTA and CDR2 is FQGNSA. DNA of the CDR3: TGTGCCAGCAGCCTTCGTTTCCGGGGGGCGGACACTGAAGCTTTCTTT. This encodes CASSLRFRGADTEAFF.

This CDR3 reads CASSRYLRQGRDTEAFF. In DNA, the CDR3 is TGTGCCAGCAGCCGATACTTGAGACAGGGGAGGGACACTGAAGCTTTCTTT. The genes are TRBV6-1 and TRBJ1-1; 8 bases line up with TRBD1. The germline V gene has CDR1 MNHNS and CDR2 SASEGT. This CDR3 is built from 17 residues. With V trimmed by 6 bases and J by 3 bases, 15 bases remained unmatched.

The V and J genes are TRBV11-2 and TRBJ2-1, with D maybe TRBD1 (5 bases). CDR1 and CDR2 from the germline V gene are SGHAT and FQNNGV. The V end lost 1 base, the J end lost 9 bases, and 7 bases lay between the germline ends. This CDR3 is 12 amino acids long. CDR3 nucleotide sequence: TGTGCCAGCAGCTTAGGACAGTTTGAGCAGTTCTTC. As protein: CASSLGQFEQFF.

The chain has TRBV4-2 and TRBJ2-1; D not resolved. The germline V gene has CDR1 LGHNA and CDR2 YNFKEQ. Trimming stripped 0 bases from V and 3 bases from J, with 15 bases between. The CDR3 sequence is 17 residues long. CDR3 in amino acids: CASSQEKPAYYYNEQFF. The CDR3 DNA follows: TGTGCCAGCAGCCAAGAAAAACCGGCCTACTACTACAATGAGCAGTTCTTC.

In its sample, this clonotype was seen a few times. The chain combines TRBV7-2 with TRBJ2-7, with TRBD2 matching 9 bases. The CDR3 contains 14 residues. Losses at the gene ends were 1 base for V and 4 bases for J; bases not matched to a gene: 2. Germline CDR1 and CDR2: SGHTA and FQGNSA. CDR3 amino acids: CASSLGSGRYEQYF. CDR3 DNA: TGTGCCAGCAGCTTAGGCAGCGGGAGGTACGAGCAGTACTTC.

In this sample, this clonotype turned up a few times. The gene calls are TRBV7-9 and TRBJ2-7, with TRBD1 identical over 9 bases. The CDR3 totals 15 residues. V was clipped by 5 bases and J by 6 bases; unmatched bases: 11. Looked up from germline, CDR1 is SEHNR and CDR2 is FQNEAQ (reference sequence). The CDR3 is CASSEPGQGPPEQYF. Here the CDR3 DNA reads TGTGCCAGCAGCGAACCGGGACAGGGTCCCCCCGAGCAGTACTTC.

The chain couples TRBV12-3 or TRBV12-4 to TRBJ2-6; D is uncertain. With 5 bases removed from V and 3 bases from J, the gap between germline ends came to 8 bases. CDR3 size: 14 residues. The CDR3 nucleotides are TGTGCCAGCAGTCCGACGGATGGGGCCAACGTCCTGACTTTC. It specifies CASSPTDGANVLTF.

This clonotype appeared a few times. The chain links TRBV27 to TRBJ2-7, with D perhaps assigned TRBD1 or TRBD2 (5 bases each). CDR3 length: 13 amino acids. Trimming removed 8 bases at V and 2 bases at J, with 13 bases between. The germline V gene has CDR1 MNHEY and CDR2 SMNVEV (reference sequence). The DNA of the CDR3 is TGTGCCAGCGGAAGGGACGGCCCCTACGAGCAGTACTTC. The encoded protein is CASGRDGPYEQYF.

In its sample, this clonotype was seen a few times. The chain links TRBV7-2 to TRBJ1-2; the D is unclear. Germline V gene sequence: CDR1 SGHTA, CDR2 FQGNSA. The CDR3 is 14 amino acids. Deletions cut 1 base from V and 1 base from J, with 7 bases between. The CDR3 bases are TGTGCCAGCAGCTTAGATGGGGTTAACTATGGCTACACCTTC. Translating gives CASSLDGVNYGYTF.

V gene TRBV12-3 or TRBV12-4 combines with J gene TRBJ2-5; 7 nucleotides align to TRBD1. The CDR3 sequence is 15 residues long. The junction had 5 bases not matched to a gene; V was cut back by 2 bases and J by 2 bases. CDR3: CASSLTGTAQETQYF. In DNA form, the CDR3 reads TGTGCCAGCAGTTTAACCGGGACAGCTCAAGAGACCCAGTACTTC.

The V gene is TRBV9, the J gene TRBJ1-4, with TRBD1 as a possible D gene (5 bases). This CDR3 spans 16 amino acids. With 3 bases removed from V and 5 bases from J, the gap between germline ends came to 17 bases. Germline lookup yields CDR1 SGDLS and CDR2 YYNGEE. CDR3 residues: CASSALGAPGNEKLFF. CDR3 DNA sequence: TGTGCCAGCAGCGCCCTAGGGGCTCCAGGAAATGAAAAACTGTTTTTT. Full variable domain (rest looked up from reference TRBV9 and TRBJ1-4): DSGVTQTPKHLITATGQRVTLRCSPRSGDLSVYWYQQSLDQGLQFLIQYYNGEERAKGNILERFSAQQFPDLHSELNLSSLELGDSALYFCASSALGAPGNEKLFFGSGTQLSVL.

CDR3 DNA: TGTGCCAGCAGCCAAGATTTCGGGAATGAACAGCCCCAGCATTTT. The encoded protein is CASSQDFGNEQPQHF. The chain recombines TRBV14 with TRBJ1-5; no definite D call. CDR1 SGHDN and CDR2 FVKESK come from the germline V gene. The V end was cut by 0 bases, the J end by 7 bases, with 13 bases between. This CDR3 comprises 15 residues.

The chain uses TRBV20-1 and TRBJ2-2; D uncertain. Trimming removed 1 base from V and 4 bases from J, with 10 bases in between. The CDR3 is made up of 14 amino acids. The germline V gene encodes CDR1 DFQATT and CDR2 SNEGSKA (reference sequence). The CDR3: CSARGRTGTGELFF. For the CDR3, the DNA is TGCAGTGCTAGAGGACGGACGGGCACCGGGGAGCTGTTTTTT.

This clonotype was picked up one time. The rearrangement joins TRBV15 to TRBJ2-1; TRBD2 matches 14 bases. V was pared by 2 bases and J by 8 bases, with 5 bases of the junction left unmatched. The CDR3 is made up of 16 amino acids. Looked up from germline, CDR1 is LNHNV and CDR2 is YYDKDF (reference sequence). The CDR3 nucleotides are TGTGCCACCAGCAGATCGGGACTAGCGGGAGTCGATGAGCAGTTCTTC. This translates into CATSRSGLAGVDEQFF. Full variable domain (rest looked up from reference TRBV15 and TRBJ2-1): DAMVIQNPRYQVTQFGKPVTLSCSQTLNHNVMYWYQQKSSQAPKLLFHYYDKDFNNEADTPDNFQSRRPNTSFCFLDIRSPGLGDTAMYLCATSRSGLAGVDEQFFGPGTRLTVL.

In DNA form, the CDR3 reads TGTGCCAGCAGCACTCCACTTGCCTACCGGGACAGGGAAGGCTACACCTTC. Translation gives CASSTPLAYRDREGYTF. This chain uses TRBV5-5 with TRBJ1-2; 9 nucleotides align to TRBD1. The length of the CDR3 is 17 residues. Germline loops: CDR1 SGHKS, CDR2 YYEKEE (reference sequence). Germline trimming cut 4 bases from V and 8 bases from J; bases unmatched to any gene: 18.

V usage is TRBV6-7 and J usage is TRBJ1-2, with a tentative D call TRBD1 (5 bases). TRBV6-7 is marked as an open reading frame, function uncertain. The CDR3 length is 13 residues. V lost 6 bases and J 4 bases, leaving 12 bases between the germline ends. The CDR3 reads CASRGSTVYGYTF. Written as DNA, the CDR3 is TGTGCCAGCAGGGGGTCGACAGTCTATGGCTACACCTTC.

This clonotype was counted at least ten times. V usage is TRBV7-2 and J usage is TRBJ2-1; D uncertain. V was cut by 1 base and J by 6 bases, with 4 bases left in between. Germline V gene sequence: CDR1 SGHTA, CDR2 FQGNSA. The CDR3 consists of 12 residues. The CDR3 coding sequence is TGTGCCAGCAGCTTAGATATCAATGAGCAGTTCTTC. This gives the protein CASSLDINEQFF.

The rearrangement uses TRBV12-5 and TRBJ2-6; D gene uncertain. The CDR3 extends over 15 amino acids. V lost 3 bases to trimming and J lost 0 bases, with 6 bases between them. The V gene's germline CDR1 is LGHNT and CDR2 FRNRAP. The CDR3: CASGFRLSGANVLTF. The CDR3 DNA reads as TGTGCTAGTGGTTTTAGGCTCTCTGGGGCCAACGTCCTGACTTTC.

The V call is TRBV27, the J call TRBJ1-2; 8 nucleotides agree with TRBD1. In germline, CDR1 is MNHEY, CDR2 SMNVEV (reference sequence). This CDR3 spans 21 amino acids. The V segment lost 2 bases and the J segment 0 bases; nucleotides outside the gene matches: 20. This chain's CDR3 is CASSLRAPRTGTIPPNYGYTF. CDR3 DNA: TGTGCCAGCAGTTTACGCGCCCCTCGGACAGGGACCATCCCACCTAACTATGGCTACACCTTC.